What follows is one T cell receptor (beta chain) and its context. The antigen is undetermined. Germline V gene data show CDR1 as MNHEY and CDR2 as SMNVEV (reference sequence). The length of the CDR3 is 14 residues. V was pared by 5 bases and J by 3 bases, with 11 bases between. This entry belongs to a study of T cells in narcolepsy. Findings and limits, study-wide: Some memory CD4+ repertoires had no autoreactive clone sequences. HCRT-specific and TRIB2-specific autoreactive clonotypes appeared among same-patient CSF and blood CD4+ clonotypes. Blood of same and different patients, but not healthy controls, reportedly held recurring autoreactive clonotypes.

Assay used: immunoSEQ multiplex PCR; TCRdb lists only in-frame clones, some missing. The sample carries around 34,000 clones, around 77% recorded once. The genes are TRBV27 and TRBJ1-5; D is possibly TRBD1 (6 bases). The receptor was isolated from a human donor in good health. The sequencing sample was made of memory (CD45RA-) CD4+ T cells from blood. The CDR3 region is CASSPTGTNQPQHF. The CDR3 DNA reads TGTGCCAGCAGTCCCACAGGGACCAATCAGCCCCAGCATTTT.